Below, 25 T cell receptor beta chains from the same sample are listed, as sequenced in a study of cytomegalovirus exposure and HLA in healthy donors. Vbeta (60) and Jbeta (13) primers were used in the PCR. Repertoires were generated with immunoSEQ multiplex PCR, while TCRdb's copy carries only in-frame clones and drops some. Seen here are roughly 290,000 clones, 80% observed once, and the top ten hold about 0.3%. Sequencing input: PBMCs. These receptors all come from a girl aged 2 to 10 in good health and CMV-seronegative.

This chain joins TRBV19 and TRBJ2-1; D not resolved. Per the germline V gene, CDR1 is LNHDA and CDR2 is SQIVND (reference sequence). The V and J ends lost 5 bases and 0 bases respectively, with 8 bases between them. The CDR3 length is 14 residues. This CDR3 reads CASSPFSSYNEQFF. In DNA, the CDR3 is TGTGCCAGTAGTCCTTTTAGCTCCTACAATGAGCAGTTCTTC.

This clone has only a few counts. This chain uses TRBV10-3 with TRBJ2-1; 9 bases fit TRBD1. CDR1 and CDR2 (germline): ENHRY, SYGVKD. The trim removed 9 bases at V and 9 bases at J, leaving 15 bases unmatched. This CDR3 contains 15 residues. This CDR3 reads CAIRTGVGLHFEQFF. The CDR3 DNA reads as TGTGCCATAAGGACAGGGGTCGGCTTACATTTTGAGCAGTTCTTC.

The gene calls are TRBV10-3 and TRBJ2-7; the D is unclear. The CDR3 consists of 13 residues. Germline V gene data show CDR1 as ENHRY and CDR2 as SYGVKD. V was pared by 7 bases and J by 1 base, with 11 bases between. The CDR3 spells CAITDSPSYEQYF. The DNA for the CDR3 is TGTGCCATCACAGATTCTCCTTCCTACGAGCAGTACTTC.

This clone was detected once. CDR3 sequence reads: CAIISHRNNSPLHF. The CDR3 DNA sequence: TGTGCCATCATAAGCCATCGTAATAATTCACCCCTCCACTTT. The V and J genes are TRBV10-3 and TRBJ1-6; D not resolved. The CDR3 length is 14 residues. The germline V gene encodes CDR1 ENHRY and CDR2 SYGVKD. Trimming left V 7 bases short and J 5 bases short, with 12 bases between.

This clone appeared once. This sequence joins TRBV19 and TRBJ1-2; tentatively, D is TRBD1 (5 bases). Per the germline V gene, CDR1 is LNHDA and CDR2 is SQIVND (reference sequence). The CDR3 covers 14 residues. The V end was cut by 1 base, the J end by 0 bases, with 6 bases between. CDR3 bases: TGTGCCAGTAGTATAGGGGGCACTAACTATGGCTACACCTTC. Translation: CASSIGGTNYGYTF.

Only a few counts were recorded for this clone. The chain recombines TRBV28 with TRBJ1-5; D perhaps matches TRBD1 (6 bases). Trimming left V 7 bases short and J 7 bases short, with 17 bases between. This CDR3 spans 14 amino acids. Germline values: CDR1 MDHEN, CDR2 SYDVKM. The CDR3 DNA reads as TGTGCCAGCAACTCGGGGGGGCGGGGGCAGCCCCAGCATTTT. It specifies CASNSGGRGQPQHF.

The chain combines TRBV10-3 with TRBJ2-5, with 9 bases matching TRBD1. J was trimmed by 1 base and V by 0 bases; bases with no gene match: 6. CDR1 is ENHRY, CDR2 SYGVKD, per germline. This CDR3 spans 17 amino acids. This chain's CDR3 is CAISESGQGHLQETQYF. In nucleotides, the CDR3 is TGTGCCATCAGTGAGTCGGGACAGGGCCATCTCCAAGAGACCCAGTACTTC.

V is TRBV19 and J is TRBJ1-1; no clear D gene. Germline CDR1 LNHDA, CDR2 SQIVND (reference sequence). Deletions cut 5 bases from V and 3 bases from J, with 16 bases between. The CDR3 covers 15 residues. Here the CDR3 DNA reads TGTGCCAGTAGTGTTCCGGGCGCGAGGGACACTGAAGCTTTCTTT. It encodes CASSVPGARDTEAFF.

The V call is TRBV18, the J call TRBJ1-1; D unclear. Trimming took 6 bases from V and 4 from J, leaving 15 bases between them. Germline CDR1 is KGHSH and CDR2 is LQKENI. This CDR3 region has 14 residues. CDR3 protein: CASSEGPGTTEAFF. For the CDR3, the DNA is TGTGCCAGCTCCGAAGGGCCGGGAACCACTGAAGCTTTCTTT.

V is TRBV27 and J is TRBJ2-7; D is possibly TRBD2 (5 bases). The CDR3 contains 14 residues. Germline V gene lookup returns CDR1 MNHEY and CDR2 SMNVEV (reference sequence). Trimming cost V 6 bases and J 7 bases, with 19 bases left between them. CDR3: CASRLSNGNLEQYF. The CDR3 DNA is TGTGCCAGCAGGCTCTCAAACGGGAATTTGGAGCAGTACTTC.

CDR3 DNA: TGTGCCAGCAGCTTGGAACAGACCGGGGAGCTGTTTTTT. It is translated as CASSLEQTGELFF. The V call is TRBV5-4, the J call TRBJ2-2; D is unclear. Germline CDR1 SGHNT, CDR2 YYREEE (reference sequence). The V and J ends lost 0 bases and 5 bases respectively, with 5 bases between them. The CDR3 has 13 amino acids. The variable domain in full, completed from reference TRBV5-4 and TRBJ2-2, reads ETGVTQSPTHLIKTRGQQVTLRCSSQSGHNTVSWYQQALGQGPQFIFQYYREEENGRGNFPPRFSGLQFPNYSSELNVNALELDDSALYLCASSLEQTGELFFGEGSRLTVL.

V is TRBV6-4 and J is TRBJ2-1, with TRBD2 identical over 9 bases. The CDR3 contains 15 residues. Germline V gene sequence: CDR1 MRHNA, CDR2 SNTAGT. The trim removed 3 bases at V and 6 bases at J, leaving 6 bases unmatched. In DNA, the CDR3 is TGTGCCAGCAGTGAATCTAGCGGGGAGGGCAATGAGCAGTTCTTC. Its protein product is CASSESSGEGNEQFF.

The chain links TRBV11-2 to TRBJ2-7, with 8 bases fitting TRBD2. Per the germline V gene, CDR1 is SGHAT and CDR2 is FQNNGV. The V segment lost 5 bases and the J segment 7 bases; nucleotides outside the gene matches: 13. CDR3 size: 15 residues. The CDR3 DNA is TGTGCCAGCAGCACCATAGCGGGGCTGATAGGGGAGCAGTACTTC. It specifies CASSTIAGLIGEQYF.

In DNA, the CDR3 is TGTGCCAGCAGTTTCGGGGACAGGGTATACGAGCAGTACTTC. Its protein is CASSFGDRVYEQYF. The rearrangement uses TRBV28 and TRBJ2-7; TRBD1 aligns across 9 bases. With V trimmed by 3 bases and J by 4 bases, 4 bases remained unmatched. The CDR3 contains 14 residues. CDR1 is MDHEN and CDR2 is SYDVKM in the germline V gene.

The chain uses TRBV7-8 and TRBJ1-5; 10 nucleotides line up with TRBD1. Germline assignment: CDR1 SGHVS and CDR2 FQNEAQ. Unmatched junction bases numbered 7, after V lost 5 bases and J lost 6 bases. The CDR3 extends over 15 amino acids. The CDR3, as DNA: TGTGCCAGCAGCGCGACAGGGGGCTGGAGTCAGCCCCAGCATTTT. It yields the protein CASSATGGWSQPQHF.

The chain joins TRBV5-4 to TRBJ2-1, with TRBD2 matching over 16 bases. The CDR3 covers 19 residues. V lost 2 bases, J lost 0 bases, and 5 bases stayed unmatched. Germline V gene data show CDR1 as SGHNT and CDR2 as YYREEE (reference sequence). CDR3 amino acids: CASSFPGLAGGISYNEQFF. For the CDR3, the DNA is TGTGCCAGCAGCTTTCCGGGACTAGCGGGAGGGATCTCCTACAATGAGCAGTTCTTC.

The chain is built from TRBV6-5 and TRBJ2-1; 9 bases align to TRBD2. With V trimmed by 0 bases and J by 6 bases, 3 bases remained unmatched. CDR3 size: 15 residues. CDR1 and CDR2 from the germline V gene are MNHEY and SVGAGI. The CDR3 here is CASSYSAGGRNEQFF. The CDR3 nucleotides are TGTGCCAGCAGTTACTCTGCGGGGGGGCGCAATGAGCAGTTCTTC.

V and J are TRBV6-6 and TRBJ2-1, with 7 positions matching TRBD2. Germline V CDR1 and CDR2: MNHNY, SVGAGI (reference sequence). With 2 bases clipped from V and 12 bases from J, the junction kept 10 bases outside the gene matches. The CDR3 sequence is 14 residues long. CDR3 DNA: TGTGCCAGCAGTTACGACGGGAGTCCGGGGGGGCAGTTCTTC. It encodes CASSYDGSPGGQFF.

The V gene is TRBV10-2, the J gene TRBJ1-2, with D unresolved. Germline CDR1 WSHSY, CDR2 SAAADI. This CDR3 contains 15 residues. The V and J ends lost 0 bases and 4 bases respectively, with 12 bases between them. DNA of the CDR3: TGCGCCAGCAGTGAGTCTTCGGTCTCGAGCTATGGCTACACCTTC. As protein: CASSESSVSSYGYTF.

This clone showed up just once. V gene TRBV7-3 combines with J gene TRBJ2-1; 12 nucleotides line up with TRBD2. The CDR3 consists of 17 residues. J lost 2 bases, V lost 5 bases, and 7 bases had no gene match. Germline assignment: CDR1 SGHTA and CDR2 FQGTGA. CDR3 sequence: CASSPRTSGVAYNEQFF. The CDR3 region has the DNA TGTGCCAGCAGCCCCCGGACTAGCGGGGTTGCCTACAATGAGCAGTTCTTC.

This clone was seen once. DNA of the CDR3: TGTGCCAGCAGCTCGAGTCCCGGGGGGAACACCGGGGAGCTGTTTTTT. This codes for CASSSSPGGNTGELFF. The chain links TRBV9 to TRBJ2-2; tentatively, D is TRBD2 (6 bases). Germline lookup yields CDR1 SGDLS and CDR2 YYNGEE. Between the trimmed V and J ends, which lost 4 bases and 1 base, there was a span of 14 bases. The CDR3 has 16 residues.

This clone was detected only a few times. V gene TRBV28 combines with J gene TRBJ2-7; 8 bases agree with TRBD1. The V gene end was trimmed by 9 bases and the J gene end by 6 bases; junction bases not matched to a gene: 10. Per germline, CDR1 MDHEN and CDR2 SYDVKM. This CDR3 comprises 13 residues. The CDR3 nucleotides read TGTGCCAGTTCAGGGGGCGCGGGTCCCGAGCAGTACTTC. The encoded protein is CASSGGAGPEQYF. Variable domain in full (rest from reference TRBV28 and TRBJ2-7): DVKVTQSSRYLVKRTGEKVFLECVQDMDHENMFWYRQDPGLGLRLIYFSYDVKMKEKGDIPEGYSVSREKKERFSLILESASTNQTSMYLCASSGGAGPEQYFGPGTRLTVT.

DNA for the CDR3: TGCAGTGCTACCGGGGGGTATGGCTACACCTTC. This gives the protein CSATGGYGYTF. This chain joins TRBV20-1 and TRBJ1-2; tentatively, D is TRBD1 (5 bases). The CDR3 covers 11 residues. Germline V gene data show CDR1 as DFQATT and CDR2 as SNEGSKA (reference sequence). Trimming left V 4 bases short and J 5 bases short, with 8 bases between.

This chain joins TRBV5-1 and TRBJ2-1; 10 nucleotides align to TRBD2. Germline V lookup: CDR1 SGHRS, CDR2 YFSETQ. The V segment lost 2 bases and the J segment 7 bases; nucleotides outside the gene matches: 6. This CDR3 spans 15 amino acids. The CDR3 loop is CASSFILAGMNEQFF. The CDR3 DNA follows: TGCGCCAGCAGCTTCATACTAGCGGGGATGAATGAGCAGTTCTTC.

The rearrangement joins TRBV19 to TRBJ1-2; perhaps TRBD1 as D (6 bases). Between the trimmed V and J ends, which lost 5 bases and 4 bases, there was a span of 17 bases. CDR1 LNHDA and CDR2 SQIVND come from the germline V gene (reference sequence). The CDR3 sequence is 15 residues long. The CDR3 reads CASSVNRQDGYGYTF. In nucleotides, the CDR3 is TGTGCCAGTAGTGTTAACCGACAGGACGGCTATGGCTACACCTTC.